The clone carrying this T cell receptor (beta chain) was observed a few times. This specimen belongs to a study of chronic HIV infection and antiretroviral therapy. TCRdb re-derived calls from the 5' RACE reads in MiXCR, one entry per CDR3 protein. The data show about 38,000 distinct CDR3 sequences, about 7.4% seen once. From germline, CDR1 is SQVTM and CDR2 ANQGSEA. The V end lost 4 bases, the J end lost 7 bases, and 8 bases lay between the germline ends. CDR3 length equals 11 residues. The material sequenced was peripheral blood. The TCR sequence derives from an adult who had HIV and had not received antiretroviral therapy, or was an uninfected healthy control (not recorded which). V and J are TRBV29-1 and TRBJ2-1; D is uncertain. The DNA for the CDR3 is TGCAGCGTTGTACCCCAAAATGAGCAGTTCTTC. Its protein is CSVVPQNEQFF.